This T cell receptor (beta chain) emerged from a study of blood T cell repertoires in COVID-19. Looking at the study overall: Samples representing acute and convalescent COVID-19 were sourced from the United States, Italy and Spain. PBMCs, B-cell-depleted T cells, or T cells provided the cDNA or gDNA that made up the material.

Per germline, CDR1 WSHSY and CDR2 SAAADI. V was clipped by 4 bases and J by 2 bases; unmatched bases: 6. This CDR3 is built from 17 residues. In the study's own analysis: Amplified reference gene primers provided the basis for estimating nucleated cell counts. Repertoires were generated with immunoSEQ multiplex PCR, while TCRdb's copy carries only in-frame clones and drops some. V and J calls and clone size follow that table, whereas D and trimming were derived from the DNA. The sample has 71,000 or so clones; just under 85% are singletons. This sequence originates from a man between 65 and 85 years old with acute or convalescent COVID-19. The chain is built from TRBV10-2 and TRBJ2-4; TRBD2 aligns across 12 bases. The sequencing input was peripheral blood. CDR3 nucleotide sequence: TGCGCCAGCAGTGCTAGCGGGAGGGCCGCGTCCAAAAACATTCAGTACTTC. Its translation: CASSASGRAASKNIQYF.